This record concerns one TCR beta chain sequence. The source of the sample is a study of T cells in Graves' hyperthyroidism and ophthalmopathy. Researchers took RNA transcripts and amplified the TCR beta CDR3 regions from them. HTBI primers drove first-round RT-PCR of the TCR CDR3. TCRdb used MiXCR to reprocess the multiplex PCR reads, holding one entry per CDR3 protein. The data contain 620,000 or so distinct CDR3 sequences, 13% to 15% of them seen just once; the ten biggest clones take up 9.5% to 15%. Per germline, CDR1 SGHVS and CDR2 FQNEAQ. The germline V and J ends were trimmed by 2 bases and 0 bases, with 13 bases remaining between them. CDR3 length: 17 residues.

This TCR derives from a woman in her forties or fifties with Graves' ophthalmopathy. This chain joins TRBV7-8 and TRBJ2-2; unclear D gene. The sample consisted of blood. This chain's CDR3 is CASSLRSLTANTGELFF. CDR3 sequence (DNA): TGTGCCAGCAGCTTACGGAGTTTAACGGCGAACACCGGGGAGCTGTTTTTT. Variable domain in full (rest from reference TRBV7-8 and TRBJ2-2): GAGVSQSPRYKVAKRGQDVALRCDPISGHVSLFWYQQALGQGPEFLTYFQNEAQLDKSGLPSDRFFAERPEGSVSTLKIQRTQQEDSAVYLCASSLRSLTANTGELFFGEGSRLTVL.